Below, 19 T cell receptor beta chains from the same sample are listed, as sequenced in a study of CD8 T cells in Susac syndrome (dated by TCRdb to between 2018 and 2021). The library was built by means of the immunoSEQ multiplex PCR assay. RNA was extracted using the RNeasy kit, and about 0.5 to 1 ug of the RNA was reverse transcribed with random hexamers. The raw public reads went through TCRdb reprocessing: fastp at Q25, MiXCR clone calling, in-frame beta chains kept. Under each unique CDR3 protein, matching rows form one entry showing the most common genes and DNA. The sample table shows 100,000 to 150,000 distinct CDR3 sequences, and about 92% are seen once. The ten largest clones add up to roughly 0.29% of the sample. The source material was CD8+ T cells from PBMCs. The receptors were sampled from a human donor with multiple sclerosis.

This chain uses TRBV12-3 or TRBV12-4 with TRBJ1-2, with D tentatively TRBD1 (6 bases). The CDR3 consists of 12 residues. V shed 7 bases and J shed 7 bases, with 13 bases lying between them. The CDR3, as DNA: TGTGCCAGCATTACAGGGAATCGTGGCTACACCTTC. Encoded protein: CASITGNRGYTF.

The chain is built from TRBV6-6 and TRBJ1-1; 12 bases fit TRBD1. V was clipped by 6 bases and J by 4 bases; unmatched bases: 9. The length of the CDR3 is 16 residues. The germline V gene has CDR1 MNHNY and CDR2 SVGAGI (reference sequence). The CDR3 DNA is TGTGCCAGCAGCAGGCCGGGACAGGGGGCGCCCACTGAAGCTTTCTTT. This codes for CASSRPGQGAPTEAFF.

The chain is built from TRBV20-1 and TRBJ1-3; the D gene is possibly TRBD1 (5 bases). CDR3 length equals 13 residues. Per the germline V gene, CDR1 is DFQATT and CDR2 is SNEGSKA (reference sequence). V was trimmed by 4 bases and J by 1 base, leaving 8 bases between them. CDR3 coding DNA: TGCAGTGCTACGCAGGGATCTGGAAACACCATATATTTT. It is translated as CSATQGSGNTIYF.

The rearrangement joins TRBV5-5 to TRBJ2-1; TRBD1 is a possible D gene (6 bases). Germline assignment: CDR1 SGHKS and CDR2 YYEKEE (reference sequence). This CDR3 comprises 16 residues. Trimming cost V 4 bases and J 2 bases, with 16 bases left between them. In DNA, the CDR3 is TGTGCCAGCAGCGGAACAGGGCCGAGGGCCTACAATGAGCAGTTCTTC. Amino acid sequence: CASSGTGPRAYNEQFF.

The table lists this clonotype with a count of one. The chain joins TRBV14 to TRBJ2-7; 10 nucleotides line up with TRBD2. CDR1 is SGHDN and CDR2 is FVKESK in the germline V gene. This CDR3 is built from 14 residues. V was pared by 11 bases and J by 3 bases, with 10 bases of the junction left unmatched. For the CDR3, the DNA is TGTGCCCGAGATGAAGCGGGAGGGAACTACGAGCAGTACGTC. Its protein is CARDEAGGNYEQYV.

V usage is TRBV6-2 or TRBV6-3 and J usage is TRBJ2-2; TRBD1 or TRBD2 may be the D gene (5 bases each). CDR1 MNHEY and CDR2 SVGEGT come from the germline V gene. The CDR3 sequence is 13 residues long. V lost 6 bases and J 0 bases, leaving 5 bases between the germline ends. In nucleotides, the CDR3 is TGTGCCAGCAGGGGACCGAACACCGGGGAGCTGTTTTTT. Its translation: CASRGPNTGELFF.

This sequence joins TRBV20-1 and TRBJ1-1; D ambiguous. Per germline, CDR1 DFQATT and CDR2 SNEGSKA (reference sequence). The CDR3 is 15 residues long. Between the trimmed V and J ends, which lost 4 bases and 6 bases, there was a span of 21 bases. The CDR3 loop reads CSAINPAASLAEAFF. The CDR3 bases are TGCAGTGCTATTAACCCGGCCGCCTCACTGGCTGAAGCTTTCTTT.

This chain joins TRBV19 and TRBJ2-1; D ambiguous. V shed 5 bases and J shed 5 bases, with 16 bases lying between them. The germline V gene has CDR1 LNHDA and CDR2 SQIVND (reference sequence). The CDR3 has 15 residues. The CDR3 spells CASSGTVIGNNEQFF. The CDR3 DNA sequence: TGTGCCAGTAGTGGCACGGTGATTGGTAACAATGAGCAGTTCTTC.

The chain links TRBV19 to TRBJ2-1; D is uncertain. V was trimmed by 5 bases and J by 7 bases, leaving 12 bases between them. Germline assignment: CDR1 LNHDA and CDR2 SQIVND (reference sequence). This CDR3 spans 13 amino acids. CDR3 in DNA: TGTGCCAGTAGTGGACCATTGGAAAATGAGCAGTTCTTC. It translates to CASSGPLENEQFF.

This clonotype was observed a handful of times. The CDR3 DNA reads as TGTGCCAGCAGCGTAGTCCCGGGGGGCCAGAACATTCAGTACTTC. Its translation is CASSVVPGGQNIQYF. V usage is TRBV9 and J usage is TRBJ2-4, with D possibly TRBD2 on 7 matching bases. The V gene lost 0 bases and the J gene lost 7 bases, with 14 bases spanning the gap. The CDR3 runs to 15 residues. Germline CDR1 reads SGDLS; CDR2 reads YYNGEE. The full variable domain, in which reference TRBV9 and TRBJ2-4 provide the parts outside the CDR3, is DSGVTQTPKHLITATGQRVTLRCSPRSGDLSVYWYQQSLDQGLQFLIQYYNGEERAKGNILERFSAQQFPDLHSELNLSSLELGDSALYFCASSVVPGGQNIQYFGAGTRLSVL.

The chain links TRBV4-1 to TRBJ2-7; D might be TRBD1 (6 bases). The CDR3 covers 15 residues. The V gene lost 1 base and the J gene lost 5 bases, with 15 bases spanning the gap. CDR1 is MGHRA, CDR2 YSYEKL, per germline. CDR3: CASSQVQGKGNEQYF. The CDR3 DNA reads TGCGCCAGCAGCCAAGTCCAGGGGAAAGGGAACGAGCAGTACTTC.

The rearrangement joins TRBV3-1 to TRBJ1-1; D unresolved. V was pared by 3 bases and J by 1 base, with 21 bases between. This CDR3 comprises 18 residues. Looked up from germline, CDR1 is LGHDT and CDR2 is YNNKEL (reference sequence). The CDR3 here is CASSQDVLVLGANTEAFF. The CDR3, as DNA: TGTGCCAGCAGCCAGGACGTCCTTGTCTTAGGTGCGAACACTGAAGCTTTCTTT.

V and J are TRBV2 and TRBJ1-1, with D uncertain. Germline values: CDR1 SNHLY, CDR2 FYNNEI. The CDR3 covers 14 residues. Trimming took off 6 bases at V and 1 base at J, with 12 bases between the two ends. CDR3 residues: CASRANLKNTEAFF. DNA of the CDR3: TGTGCCAGCAGGGCAAATCTTAAGAACACTGAAGCTTTCTTT.

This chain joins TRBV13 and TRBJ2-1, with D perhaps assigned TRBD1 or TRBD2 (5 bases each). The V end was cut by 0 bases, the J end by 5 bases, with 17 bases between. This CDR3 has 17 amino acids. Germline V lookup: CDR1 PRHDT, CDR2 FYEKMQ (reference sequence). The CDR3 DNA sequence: TGTGCCAGCAGCTTAGGCCTAGGGACCTCCATACACAATGAGCAGTTCTTC. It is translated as CASSLGLGTSIHNEQFF.

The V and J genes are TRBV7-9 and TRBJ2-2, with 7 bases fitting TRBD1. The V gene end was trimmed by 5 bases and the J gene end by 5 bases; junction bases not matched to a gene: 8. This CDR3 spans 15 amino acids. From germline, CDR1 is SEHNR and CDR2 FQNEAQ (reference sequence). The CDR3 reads CASSLPDRRTGELFF. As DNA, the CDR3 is TGTGCCAGCAGCCTCCCGGACAGGAGGACCGGGGAGCTGTTTTTT.

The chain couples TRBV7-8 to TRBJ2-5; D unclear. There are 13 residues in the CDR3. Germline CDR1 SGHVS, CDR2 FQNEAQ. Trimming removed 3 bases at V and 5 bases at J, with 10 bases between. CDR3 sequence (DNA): TGTGCCAGCAGCTTTGGTTTATTGGAGACCCAGTACTTC. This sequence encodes CASSFGLLETQYF.

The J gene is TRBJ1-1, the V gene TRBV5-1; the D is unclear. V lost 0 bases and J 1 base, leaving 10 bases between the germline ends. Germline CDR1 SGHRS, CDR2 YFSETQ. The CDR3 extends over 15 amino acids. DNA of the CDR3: TGCGCCAGCAGCTTGGCTGGTCGGAGGAACACTGAAGCTTTCTTT. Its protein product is CASSLAGRRNTEAFF. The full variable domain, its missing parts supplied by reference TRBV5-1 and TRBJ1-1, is KAGVTQTPRYLIKTRGQQVTLSCSPISGHRSVSWYQQTPGQGLQFLFEYFSETQRNKGNFPGRFSGRQFSNSRSEMNVSTLELGDSALYLCASSLAGRRNTEAFFGQGTRLTVV.

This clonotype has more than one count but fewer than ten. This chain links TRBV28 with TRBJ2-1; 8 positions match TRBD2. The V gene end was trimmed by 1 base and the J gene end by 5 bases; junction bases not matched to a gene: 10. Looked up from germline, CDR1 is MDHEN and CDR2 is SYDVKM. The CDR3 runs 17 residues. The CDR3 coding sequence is TGTGCCAGCAGTTTATTAATGGGCGGGAGGAGCCACAATGAGCAGTTCTTC. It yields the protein CASSLLMGGRSHNEQFF.

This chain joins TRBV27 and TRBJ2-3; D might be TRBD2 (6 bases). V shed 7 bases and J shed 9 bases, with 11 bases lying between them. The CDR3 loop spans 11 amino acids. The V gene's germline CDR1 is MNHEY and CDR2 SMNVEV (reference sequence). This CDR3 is CASKTSGTQYF. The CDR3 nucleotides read TGTGCCAGCAAGACTAGTGGGACGCAGTATTTT.